This T cell receptor beta chain appears in the sequencing data of a study of OX40 agonist ivuxolimab in advanced cancers. Measured with immunoSEQ multiplex PCR; TCRdb has only the in-frame clones, and not every one. The table records 100,000 to 110,000 clones, 89% of them present only once. Germline lookup yields CDR1 SGHDT and CDR2 YYEEEE. V was clipped by 1 base and J by 5 bases; unmatched bases: 15. The CDR3 has 18 amino acids. This sample comprised CD4+ or CD8+ T cells sorted from blood, obtained in a trial of the OX40 agonist ivuxolimab. The J gene is TRBJ2-3, the V gene TRBV5-6, with TRBD1 identical over 8 bases. The clonotype originates from an adult with an advanced solid tumor such as melanoma, head and neck, liver or kidney cancer. The CDR3 region has the DNA TGTGCCAGCAGCTTGTTGGGGGGAGCGGCAGGGGGCAGAGATACGCAGTATTTT. It specifies CASSLLGGAAGGRDTQYF.